The TCR beta chain described here comes from a study of T cells in localized non-small cell lung cancer. A single count supports this clone. The assay was immunoSEQ multiplex PCR, and TCRdb's table has in-frame clones only and misses some. This repertoire shows around 9,600 clones, 90% to 95% found once; its top ten account for about 7.5%. V was cut by 6 bases and J by 0 bases, with 22 bases left in between. CDR1 SGHKS and CDR2 YYEKEE come from the germline V gene (reference sequence). The CDR3 totals 18 residues. Sequences were derived from peripheral blood, sampled before any cancer treatment. This receptor was taken from a woman aged 35 to 70 with stage I squamous cell lung carcinoma. The chain recombines TRBV5-5 with TRBJ1-5; D perhaps matches TRBD1 (5 bases). The CDR3 DNA reads as TGTGCCAGCACCTTTACTATGGCCGGGGGATATAGCAATCAGCCCCAGCATTTT. It translates to CASTFTMAGGYSNQPQHF.